What follows are 15 T cell receptor beta chains derived from one specimen sequenced in a study of cytomegalovirus exposure and HLA in healthy donors. PCR amplification relied on 60 Vbeta primers (plus 13 Jbeta primers). Profiling relied on immunoSEQ multiplex PCR, and the TCRdb table lists in-frame clones only, not all of them. The table includes about 110,000 clones, roughly four fifths detected once. The sequencing input was PBMCs. These receptors were collected from a man between 50 and 59 years old in good health and CMV-seronegative.

This chain links TRBV12-5 with TRBJ2-3; maybe TRBD2 (6 bases). V lost 0 bases and J lost 8, with 12 bases in between. CDR1 and CDR2 from the germline V gene are LGHNT and FRNRAP. This CDR3 contains 14 residues. CDR3 DNA: TGTGCTAGTGGTTTGGTGGGGCCGGGAGTTACGCAGTATTTT. Its protein is CASGLVGPGVTQYF.

The CDR3 region is CASSLGRDYEQYV. The CDR3 DNA reads as TGTGCCAGCAGCCTAGGCAGGGACTACGAGCAGTACGTC. The chain employs TRBV7-8 and TRBJ2-7; D is possibly TRBD1 (5 bases). Looked up from germline, CDR1 is SGHVS and CDR2 is FQNEAQ. The CDR3 loop spans 13 amino acids. V shed 5 bases and J shed 3 bases, with 11 bases lying between them.

This clone has only one observation. V and J are TRBV10-3 and TRBJ1-2, with D hard to call. The germline gives CDR1 ENHRY, CDR2 SYGVKD. The ends were cut back, 8 bases at V and 2 bases at J, with 18 bases in the middle. This CDR3 comprises 15 residues. The CDR3 is CAIPREAQTNYGYTF. CDR3 coding DNA: TGTGCCATCCCCCGAGAGGCACAAACCAACTATGGCTACACCTTC.

This clone was detected a few times. The chain is built from TRBV5-1 and TRBJ1-5; D gene unclear. The germline V gene encodes CDR1 SGHRS and CDR2 YFSETQ. The CDR3 is 14 residues long. V lost 0 bases to trimming and J lost 3 bases, with 7 bases between them. This CDR3 reads CASSLGVDNQPQHF. In DNA form, the CDR3 reads TGCGCCAGCAGCTTGGGCGTTGACAATCAGCCCCAGCATTTT.

The chain has TRBV5-8 and TRBJ1-1; TRBD1 matches at 10 bases. The CDR3 has 15 amino acids. Germline CDR1 SGHTS, CDR2 YDEGEE. After removal of 5 bases from V and 3 bases from J, the junction contained 7 bases not matched to a gene. CDR3 nucleotides: TGTGCCAGCAGGGACGATGGGACAGGGGACACTGAAGCTTTCTTT. Translated, it gives CASRDDGTGDTEAFF.

This clone occurred a few times. The chain links TRBV25-1 to TRBJ2-7; TRBD1 matches at 8 bases. The CDR3 loop spans 13 amino acids. V trimming: 4 bases; J trimming: 3 bases; junction bases outside the gene matches: 2. Germline loops: CDR1 MGHDK, CDR2 SYGVNS. CDR3 in DNA: TGTGCCAGCAGTGGGACAGGGAACTACGAGCAGTACTTC. As protein: CASSGTGNYEQYF.

This chain connects TRBV19 to TRBJ1-2; D is ambiguous. The length of the CDR3 is 15 residues. V was clipped by 5 bases and J by 2 bases, with 15 bases between them. Germline CDR1 reads LNHDA; CDR2 reads SQIVND (reference sequence). CDR3 amino acids: CASSPHGLVNYGYTF. The CDR3 nucleotides are TGTGCCAGTAGTCCCCATGGACTGGTCAACTATGGCTACACCTTC.

This clone was seen only once. The CDR3 coding sequence is TGTGCCAGCAGCCGTAGCCGACAGGGCCTTAATTCACCCCTCCACTTT. It specifies CASSRSRQGLNSPLHF. V usage is TRBV7-2 and J usage is TRBJ1-6; 7 bases are a match to TRBD1. The germline CDR1 and CDR2 sequences are SGHTA and FQGNSA. This CDR3 has 16 residues. V lost 5 bases to trimming and J lost 6 bases; unmatched junction nucleotides: 10.

The V call is TRBV4-1, the J call TRBJ1-3; D not certain. Germline-derived CDR1 and CDR2 are MGHRA and YSYEKL. CDR3 size: 13 residues. The germline V and J ends were trimmed by 1 base and 8 bases, with 9 bases remaining between them. Here the CDR3 reads CASSQGSRDTIYF. Here the CDR3 DNA reads TGCGCCAGCAGCCAAGGGTCTCGGGACACCATATATTTT.

This chain links TRBV19 with TRBJ2-5, with TRBD1 matching over 10 bases. This CDR3 spans 18 amino acids. V lost 4 bases and J lost 3; bases outside the gene matches: 14. Germline-derived CDR1 and CDR2 are LNHDA and SQIVND (reference sequence). The CDR3 loop reads CASSNGLPGTGAKETQYF. The CDR3 DNA is TGTGCCAGTAGTAACGGGCTCCCAGGGACAGGGGCGAAAGAGACCCAGTACTTC.

The chain uses TRBV11-1 and TRBJ2-2, with TRBD1 matching over 7 bases. Germline CDR1 is SGHAT and CDR2 is FQDESV (reference sequence). V shed 1 base and J 4 bases; nucleotides not matched to a gene: 3. This CDR3 has 15 amino acids. The CDR3 coding sequence is TGTGCCAGCAGCTTAGAGGACAGGATCACCGGGGAGCTGTTTTTT. Its translation is CASSLEDRITGELFF.

This chain connects TRBV6-5 to TRBJ2-5, with D perhaps matching TRBD1 (5 bases). The CDR3 is 14 amino acids. Trimming cost V 4 bases and J 5 bases, with 14 bases left between them. CDR1 is MNHEY and CDR2 is SVGAGI in the germline V gene. CDR3 sequence (DNA): TGTGCCAGCAGTTCCGGTACAGGCCTTGAGACCCAGTACTTC. This encodes CASSSGTGLETQYF.

V is TRBV29-1 and J is TRBJ1-1; D not certain. The V end was cut by 1 base, the J end by 0 bases, with 9 bases between. Germline lookup yields CDR1 SQVTM and CDR2 ANQGSEA. The CDR3 covers 14 residues. The CDR3 spells CSVEGASLNTEAFF. CDR3 bases: TGCAGCGTTGAAGGGGCCAGTTTGAACACTGAAGCTTTCTTT.

In this sample, this clone turned up once. This sequence joins TRBV6-1 and TRBJ1-1; D is unresolved. The length of the CDR3 is 11 residues. V was clipped by 3 bases and J by 10 bases, with 9 bases between them. Germline values: CDR1 MNHNS, CDR2 SASEGT. In DNA form, the CDR3 reads TGTGCCAGCAGTGAGTGGGAGGGAGCTTTCTTT. It specifies CASSEWEGAFF.

This clone was recorded a few times. The rearrangement uses TRBV5-4 and TRBJ1-1; 12 nucleotides line up with TRBD1. V lost 4 bases to trimming and J lost 0 bases; unmatched junction nucleotides: 7. The CDR3 has 17 amino acids. CDR1 and CDR2 from the germline V gene are SGHNT and YYREEE (reference sequence). This CDR3 reads CASSKTGTGGLNTEAFF. For the CDR3, the DNA is TGTGCCAGCAGCAAGACCGGGACAGGGGGCTTGAACACTGAAGCTTTCTTT.